This T cell receptor beta chain was captured by sequencing in a study of cytomegalovirus exposure and HLA in healthy donors. Study summary: An early data release held 79 million or so unique TCRs from HLA-typed donors. Study-wide findings and caveats: In a later analysis, common viral pathogens appeared linked to several of the most significant clusters. Across donors, sequencing depth was assumed by presence/absence analyses to be roughly uniform. The authors reported that TCR beta sequences could predict HLA-A and HLA-B alleles. These predictions were accurate for most subjects in the first cohort.

Researchers ran the PCR with 60 Vbeta and 13 Jbeta primers. Profiled with immunoSEQ multiplex PCR; TCRdb holds only in-frame clones, not every one. The table includes 120,000 to 150,000 clones, approximately 68% detected once. This CDR3 is 14 amino acids long. Per the germline V gene, CDR1 is MDHEN and CDR2 is SYDVKM. Regarding this clone: Its antigen is currently unknown. Sequence at one end of the junction differs from germline and may be a read error.

Sequenced input: PBMCs. The TCR originated in a man aged 40-55 years in good health and CMV-seronegative. The genes are TRBV28 and TRBJ1-5; no clear D. CDR3 amino acids: CASCLTMGNQPQNF. The CDR3 DNA reads as TGTGCCAGCTGTCTTACCATGGGCAATCAGCCCCAGAATTTT. Full variable domain (rest looked up from reference TRBV28 and TRBJ1-5): DVKVTQSSRYLVKRTGEKVFLECVQDMDHENMFWYRQDPGLGLRLIYFSYDVKMKEKGDIPEGYSVSREKKERFSLILESASTNQTSMYLCASCLTMGNQPQNFGDGTRLSIL.